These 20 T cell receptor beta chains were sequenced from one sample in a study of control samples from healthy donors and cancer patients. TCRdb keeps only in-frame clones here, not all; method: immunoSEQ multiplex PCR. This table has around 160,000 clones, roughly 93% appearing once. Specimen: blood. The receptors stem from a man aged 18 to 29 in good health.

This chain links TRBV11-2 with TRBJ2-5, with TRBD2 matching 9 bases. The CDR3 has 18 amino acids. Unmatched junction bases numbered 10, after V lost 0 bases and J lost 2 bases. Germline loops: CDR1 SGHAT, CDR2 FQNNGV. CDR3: CASSLDRLAGRRQETQYF. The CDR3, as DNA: TGTGCCAGCAGCTTAGATCGGCTAGCGGGGCGACGTCAAGAGACCCAGTACTTC.

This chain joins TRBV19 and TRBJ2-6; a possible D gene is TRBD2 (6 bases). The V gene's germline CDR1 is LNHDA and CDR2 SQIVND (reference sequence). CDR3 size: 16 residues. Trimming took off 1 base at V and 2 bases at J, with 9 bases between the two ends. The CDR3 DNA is TGTGCCAGTAGTATAGCGTGGGGGGCTGGGGCCAACGTCCTGACTTTC. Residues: CASSIAWGAGANVLTF. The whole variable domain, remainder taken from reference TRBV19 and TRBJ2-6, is DGGITQSPKYLFRKEGQNVTLSCEQNLNHDAMYWYRQDPGQGLRLIYYSQIVNDFQKGDIAEGYSVSREKKESFPLTVTSAQKNPTAFYLCASSIAWGAGANVLTFGAGSRLTVL.

The CDR3 protein is CASSEWANTEAFF. In DNA, the CDR3 is TGTGCCAGCAGTGAATGGGCGAACACTGAAGCTTTCTTT. The chain links TRBV2 to TRBJ1-1; D unresolved. Germline V gene sequence: CDR1 SNHLY, CDR2 FYNNEI. V lost 2 bases, J lost 1 base, and 5 bases lay in between. This CDR3 has 13 residues.

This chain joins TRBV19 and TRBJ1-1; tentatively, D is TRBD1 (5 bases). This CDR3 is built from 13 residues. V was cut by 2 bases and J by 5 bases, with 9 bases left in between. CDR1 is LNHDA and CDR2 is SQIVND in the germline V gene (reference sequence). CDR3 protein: CASSIIEGTEAFF. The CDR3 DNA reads TGTGCCAGTAGTATAATTGAGGGGACTGAAGCTTTCTTT.

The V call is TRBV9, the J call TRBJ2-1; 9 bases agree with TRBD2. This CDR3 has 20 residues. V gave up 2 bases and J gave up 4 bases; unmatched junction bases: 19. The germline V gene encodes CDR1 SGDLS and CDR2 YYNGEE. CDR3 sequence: CASSVRVGTGTSGRYNEQFF. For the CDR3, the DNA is TGTGCCAGCAGCGTCCGGGTAGGAACGGGAACTAGCGGGCGATACAATGAGCAGTTCTTC. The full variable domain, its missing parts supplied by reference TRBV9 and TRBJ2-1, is DSGVTQTPKHLITATGQRVTLRCSPRSGDLSVYWYQQSLDQGLQFLIQYYNGEERAKGNILERFSAQQFPDLHSELNLSSLELGDSALYFCASSVRVGTGTSGRYNEQFFGPGTRLTVL.

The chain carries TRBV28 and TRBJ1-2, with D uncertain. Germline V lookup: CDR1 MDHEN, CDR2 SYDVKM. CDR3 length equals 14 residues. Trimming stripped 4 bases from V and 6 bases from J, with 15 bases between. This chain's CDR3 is CASSYARMRDGYTF. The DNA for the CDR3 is TGTGCCAGCAGTTACGCTCGGATGAGGGATGGCTACACCTTC.

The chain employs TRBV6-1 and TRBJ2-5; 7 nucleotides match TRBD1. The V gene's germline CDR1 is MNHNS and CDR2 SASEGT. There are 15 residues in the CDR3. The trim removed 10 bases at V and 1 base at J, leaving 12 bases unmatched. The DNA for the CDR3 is TGTGCCACCCTCCGGGACAGAGATTTCCAAGAGACCCAGTACTTC. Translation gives CATLRDRDFQETQYF.

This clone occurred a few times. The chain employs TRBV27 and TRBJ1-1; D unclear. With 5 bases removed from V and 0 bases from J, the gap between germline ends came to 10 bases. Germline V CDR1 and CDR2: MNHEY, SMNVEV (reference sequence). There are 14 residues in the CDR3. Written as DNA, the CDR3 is TGTGCCAGCAGTCCCCTGCACATGAACACTGAAGCTTTCTTT. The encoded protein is CASSPLHMNTEAFF.

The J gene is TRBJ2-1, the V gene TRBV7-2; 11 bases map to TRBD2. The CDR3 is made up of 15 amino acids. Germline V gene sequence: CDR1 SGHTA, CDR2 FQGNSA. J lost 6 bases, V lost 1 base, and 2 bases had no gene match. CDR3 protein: CASSLVAGGANEQFF. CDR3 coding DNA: TGTGCCAGCAGCTTAGTAGCGGGAGGGGCCAATGAGCAGTTCTTC.

CDR3 nucleotide sequence: TGTGCCAGCCACGGGCAGGAAAGCTCCTACGAGCAGTACTTC. Residues: CASHGQESSYEQYF. The chain links TRBV19 to TRBJ2-7; D ambiguous. The CDR3 totals 14 residues. Trimming stripped 9 bases from V and 0 bases from J, with 15 bases between. Germline assignment: CDR1 LNHDA and CDR2 SQIVND (reference sequence).

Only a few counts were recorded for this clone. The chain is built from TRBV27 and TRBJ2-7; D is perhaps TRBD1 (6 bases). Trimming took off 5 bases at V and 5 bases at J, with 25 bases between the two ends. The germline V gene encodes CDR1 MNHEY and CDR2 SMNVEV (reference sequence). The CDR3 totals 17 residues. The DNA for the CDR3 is TGTGCCAGCAGTCCCCCAGCGCGGACAGTTTGGCCGCACGAGCAGTACTTC. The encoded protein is CASSPPARTVWPHEQYF.

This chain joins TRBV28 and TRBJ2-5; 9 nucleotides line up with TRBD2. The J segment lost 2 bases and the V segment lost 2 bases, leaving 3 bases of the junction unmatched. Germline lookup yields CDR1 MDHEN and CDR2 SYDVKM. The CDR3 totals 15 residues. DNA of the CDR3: TGTGCCAGCAGTTTAGGTCTAGCGGGGCAAGAGACCCAGTACTTC. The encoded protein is CASSLGLAGQETQYF.

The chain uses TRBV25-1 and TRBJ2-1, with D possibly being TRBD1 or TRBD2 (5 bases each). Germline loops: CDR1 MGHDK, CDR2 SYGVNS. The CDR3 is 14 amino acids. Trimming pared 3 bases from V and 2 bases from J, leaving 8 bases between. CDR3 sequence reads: CASSERGTYNEQFF. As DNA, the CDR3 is TGTGCCAGCAGTGAGAGGGGTACCTACAATGAGCAGTTCTTC.

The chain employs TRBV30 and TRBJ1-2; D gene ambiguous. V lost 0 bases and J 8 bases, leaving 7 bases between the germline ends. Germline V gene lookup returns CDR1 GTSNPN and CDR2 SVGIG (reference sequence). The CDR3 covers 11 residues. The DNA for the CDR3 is TGTGCCTGGAGTGTACTAGGGGGCTACACCTTC. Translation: CAWSVLGGYTF. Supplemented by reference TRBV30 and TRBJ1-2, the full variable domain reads SQTIHQWPATLVQPVGSPLSLECTVEGTSNPNLYWYRQAAGRGLQLLFYSVGIGQISSEVPQNLSASRPQDRQFILSSKKLLLSDSGFYLCAWSVLGGYTFGSGTRLTVV.

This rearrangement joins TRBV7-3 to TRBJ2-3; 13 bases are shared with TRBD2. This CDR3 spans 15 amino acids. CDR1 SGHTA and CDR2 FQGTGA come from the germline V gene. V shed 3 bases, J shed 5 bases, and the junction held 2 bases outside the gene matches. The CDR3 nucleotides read TGTGCCAGCAGCTTTGGGACTAGCGGGAAAGATACGCAGTATTTT. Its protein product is CASSFGTSGKDTQYF.

The DNA of the CDR3 is TGTGCCAGCAGCCAACGGCGACGGGGTTTTTACGAGCAGTACTTC. It codes for CASSQRRRGFYEQYF. This chain joins TRBV11-2 and TRBJ2-7; D is possibly TRBD2 (5 bases). In germline, CDR1 is SGHAT, CDR2 FQNNGV. The CDR3 runs 15 residues. V was trimmed by 5 bases and J by 4 bases, leaving 18 bases between them.

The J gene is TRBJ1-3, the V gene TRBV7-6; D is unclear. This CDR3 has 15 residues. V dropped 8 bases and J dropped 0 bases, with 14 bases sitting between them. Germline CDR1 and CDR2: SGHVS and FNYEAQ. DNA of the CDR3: TGTGCCAGCGCTTTAGGGCCAGCCTCTGGAAACACCATATATTTT. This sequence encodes CASALGPASGNTIYF.

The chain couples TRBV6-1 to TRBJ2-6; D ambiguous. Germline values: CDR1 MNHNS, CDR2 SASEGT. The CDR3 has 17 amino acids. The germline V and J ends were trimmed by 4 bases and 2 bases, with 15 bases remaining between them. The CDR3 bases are TGTGCCAGCAGTGGTGGTACACCCCTCCCTGGGGCCAACGTCCTGACTTTC. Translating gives CASSGGTPLPGANVLTF.

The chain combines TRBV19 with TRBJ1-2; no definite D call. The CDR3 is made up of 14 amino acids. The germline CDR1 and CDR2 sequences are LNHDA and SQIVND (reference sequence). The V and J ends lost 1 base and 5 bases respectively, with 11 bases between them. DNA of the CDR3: TGTGCCAGTAGTATAGCAACGGATGGTTATGGCTACACCTTC. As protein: CASSIATDGYGYTF. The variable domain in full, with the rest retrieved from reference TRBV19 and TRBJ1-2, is DGGITQSPKYLFRKEGQNVTLSCEQNLNHDAMYWYRQDPGQGLRLIYYSQIVNDFQKGDIAEGYSVSREKKESFPLTVTSAQKNPTAFYLCASSIATDGYGYTFGSGTRLTVV.

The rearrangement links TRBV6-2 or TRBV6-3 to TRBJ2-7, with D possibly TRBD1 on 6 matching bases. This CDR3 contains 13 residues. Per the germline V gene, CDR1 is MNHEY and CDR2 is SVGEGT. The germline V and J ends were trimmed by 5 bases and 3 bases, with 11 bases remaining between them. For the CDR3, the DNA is TGTGCCAGCAGTCGACAGGCCCTCTACGAGCAGTACTTC. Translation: CASSRQALYEQYF.